A single T cell receptor (beta chain) is shown here with its context. What it binds is unknown. This CDR3 has 14 residues. CDR1 SEHNR and CDR2 FQNEAQ come from the germline V gene (reference sequence). Trimming removed 3 bases from V and 10 bases from J, with 16 bases in between. TCRdb's table, derived via immunoSEQ multiplex PCR, lists solely in-frame clones and lacks some. The data show under 150,000 clones, more than 80% seen once. These data originate in a study of T cells in localized non-small cell lung cancer. Findings and caveats of the study: Detection in adjacent lung was observed for a median 57 of the top 100 tumor clones. Only one tumor region went through sequencing, so heterogeneity may still be there.

Source: peripheral blood, taken before any cancer treatment. The V and J genes are TRBV7-9 and TRBJ2-1; D is undetermined. This TCR was recovered from a female donor over 55 with stage I lung adenocarcinoma. DNA of the CDR3: TGTGCCAGCAGCTTCAGCTCCCCTACATGGGAGCAGTTCTTC. Residues: CASSFSSPTWEQFF. The entire variable domain, with the rest obtained from reference TRBV7-9 and TRBJ2-1, is as follows: DTGVSQNPRHKITKRGQNVTFRCDPISEHNRLYWYRQTLGQGPEFLTYFQNEAQLEKSRLLSDRFSAERPKGSFSTLEIQRTEQGDSAMYLCASSFSSPTWEQFFGPGTRLTVL.